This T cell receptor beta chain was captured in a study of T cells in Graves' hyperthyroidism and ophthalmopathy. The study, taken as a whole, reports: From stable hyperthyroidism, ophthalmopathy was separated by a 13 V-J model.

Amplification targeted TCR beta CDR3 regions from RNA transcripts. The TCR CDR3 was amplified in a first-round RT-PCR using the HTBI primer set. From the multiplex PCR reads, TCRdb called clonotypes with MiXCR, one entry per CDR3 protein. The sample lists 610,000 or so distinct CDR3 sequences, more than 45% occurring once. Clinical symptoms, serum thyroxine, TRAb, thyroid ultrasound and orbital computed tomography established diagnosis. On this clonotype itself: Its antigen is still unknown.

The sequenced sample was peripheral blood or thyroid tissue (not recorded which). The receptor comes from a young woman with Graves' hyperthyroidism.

As DNA, the CDR3 is TGTGCCAGCACCAGCGGAGTGGGGCCGCGGGACACCATATATTTT. This encodes CASTSGVGPRDTIYF. This chain connects TRBV9 to TRBJ1-3, with TRBD1 as a possible D gene (5 bases). The CDR3 contains 15 residues. From germline, CDR1 is SGDLS and CDR2 YYNGEE. V gave up 6 bases and J gave up 8 bases, with 21 bases separating them.